The entry below gives a single T cell receptor beta chain sequence along with its context. This clonotype was seen more than once but under ten times. The target of this receptor is not known. No qualities accompany the bases; no much larger clone lies one base away. Libraries were prepared through RT-PCR. Sequencing was performed on an Illumina HiSeq 2500. TCRdb took the public reads, trimmed them with fastp at Q25, ran MiXCR for clone calling and kept in-frame beta chains. Under each unique CDR3 protein, matching rows form one entry showing the most common genes and DNA. This sample comprises 500,000 or so distinct CDR3 sequences, about 15% of them detected only once. The ten biggest clones cover 3% to 3.5% of the sample. These data come from a study of response to subunit inactivated influenza vaccine (dated 2018 in TCRdb). About the full investigation: The study used deep quantitative T cell receptor repertoire profiling to track responses to a trivalent subunit inactivated influenza vaccine. Findings and caveats that apply to the study as a whole: It was suggested by the authors that each seasonal influenza vaccination may recruit only a limited number of new T cells.

Deletion took 0 bases off V and 1 base off J, with a span of 13 bases between the germline ends. The CDR3 runs 17 residues from the cysteine to the phenylalanine. This entry keeps only the CDR3 DNA: 51 bases, framed from base 1. The germline V gene provides CDR1 KGHSH and CDR2 LQKENI. The clonotype was recovered from a man aged 50 to 75 who received an inactivated influenza vaccine. Donor details come from another sample of the same person, matched by shared clones. The starting material was CD4+ T cells sorted from PBMCs, obtained less than 25 months after vaccination. The chain joins TRBV18 to TRBJ2-1; the D gene lacks a confident call. The CDR3 protein sequence reads: CASSPPIGRSSYNEQFF. The DNA is TGTGCCAGCTCACCACCGATTGGACGGAGTTCCTACAATGAGCAGTTCTTC.